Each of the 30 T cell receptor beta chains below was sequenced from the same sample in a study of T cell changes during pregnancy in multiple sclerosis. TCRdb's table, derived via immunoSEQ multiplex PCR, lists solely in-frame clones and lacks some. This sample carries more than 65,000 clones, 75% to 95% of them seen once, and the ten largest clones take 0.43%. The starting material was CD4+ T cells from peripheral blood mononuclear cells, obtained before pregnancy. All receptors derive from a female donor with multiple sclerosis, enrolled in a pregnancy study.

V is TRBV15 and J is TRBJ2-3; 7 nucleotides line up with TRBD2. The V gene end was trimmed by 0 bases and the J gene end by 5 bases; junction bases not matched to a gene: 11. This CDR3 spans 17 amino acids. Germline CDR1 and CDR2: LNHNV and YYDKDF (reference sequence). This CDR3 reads CATSRDPPGGILDTQYF. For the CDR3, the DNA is TGTGCCACCAGCAGAGACCCCCCCGGGGGGATATTAGATACGCAGTATTTT. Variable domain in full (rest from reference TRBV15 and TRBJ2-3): DAMVIQNPRYQVTQFGKPVTLSCSQTLNHNVMYWYQQKSSQAPKLLFHYYDKDFNNEADTPDNFQSRRPNTSFCFLDIRSPGLGDTAMYLCATSRDPPGGILDTQYFGPGTRLTVL.

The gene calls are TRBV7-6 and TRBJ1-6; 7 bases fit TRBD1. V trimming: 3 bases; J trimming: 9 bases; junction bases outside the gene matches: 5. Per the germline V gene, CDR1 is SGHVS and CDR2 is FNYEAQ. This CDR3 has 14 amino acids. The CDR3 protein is CASSLGTVSSPLHF. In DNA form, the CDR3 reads TGTGCCAGCAGCTTGGGGACAGTTTCTTCACCCCTCCACTTT.

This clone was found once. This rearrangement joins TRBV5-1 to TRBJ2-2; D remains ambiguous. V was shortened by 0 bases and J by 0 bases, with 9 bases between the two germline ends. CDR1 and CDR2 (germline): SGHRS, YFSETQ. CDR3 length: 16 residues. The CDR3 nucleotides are TGCGCCAGCAGCTTGGACGGCAGGTCGAACACCGGGGAGCTGTTTTTT. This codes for CASSLDGRSNTGELFF.

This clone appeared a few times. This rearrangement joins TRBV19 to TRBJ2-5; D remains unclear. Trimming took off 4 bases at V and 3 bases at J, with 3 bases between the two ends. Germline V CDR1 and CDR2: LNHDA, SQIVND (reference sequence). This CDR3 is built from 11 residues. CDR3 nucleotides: TGTGCCAGTAGTACCAAAGAGACCCAGTACTTC. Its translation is CASSTKETQYF.

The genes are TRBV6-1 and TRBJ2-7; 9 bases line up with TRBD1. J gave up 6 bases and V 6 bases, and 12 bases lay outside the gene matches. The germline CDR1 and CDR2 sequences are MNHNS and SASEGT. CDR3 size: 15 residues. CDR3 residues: CASRGVVDRGAEQYF. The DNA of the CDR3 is TGTGCCAGCAGGGGGGTGGTGGACAGGGGAGCCGAGCAGTACTTC.

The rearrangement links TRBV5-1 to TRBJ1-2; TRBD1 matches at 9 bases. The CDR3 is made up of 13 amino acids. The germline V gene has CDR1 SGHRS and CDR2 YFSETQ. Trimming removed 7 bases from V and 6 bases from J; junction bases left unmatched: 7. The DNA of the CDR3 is TGCGCCAGCGGTTCGGGGACAGGGCATGGCTACACCTTC. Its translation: CASGSGTGHGYTF.

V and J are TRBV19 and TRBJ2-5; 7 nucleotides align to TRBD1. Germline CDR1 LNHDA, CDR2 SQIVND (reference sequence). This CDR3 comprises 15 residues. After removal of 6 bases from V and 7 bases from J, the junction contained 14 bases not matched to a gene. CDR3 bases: TGTGCCAGTAGGGAAAAGGACAGGTCTGCTTGGACCCAGTACTTC. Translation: CASREKDRSAWTQYF.

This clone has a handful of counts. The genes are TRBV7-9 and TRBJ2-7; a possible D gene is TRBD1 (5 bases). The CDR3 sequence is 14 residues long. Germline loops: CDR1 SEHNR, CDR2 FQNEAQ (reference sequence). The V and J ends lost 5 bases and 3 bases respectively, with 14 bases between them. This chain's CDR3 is CASSPRQSSYEQYF. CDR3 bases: TGTGCCAGCAGCCCCCGACAGAGCAGCTACGAGCAGTACTTC. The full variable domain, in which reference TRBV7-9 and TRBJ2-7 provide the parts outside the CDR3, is DTGVSQNPRHKITKRGQNVTFRCDPISEHNRLYWYRQTLGQGPEFLTYFQNEAQLEKSRLLSDRFSAERPKGSFSTLEIQRTEQGDSAMYLCASSPRQSSYEQYFGPGTRLTVT.

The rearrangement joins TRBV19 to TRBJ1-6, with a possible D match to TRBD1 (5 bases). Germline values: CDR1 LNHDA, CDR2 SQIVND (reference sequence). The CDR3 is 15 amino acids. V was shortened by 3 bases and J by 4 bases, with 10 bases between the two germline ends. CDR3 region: CASSMGTGYNSPLHF. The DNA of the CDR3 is TGTGCCAGTAGTATGGGGACTGGGTATAATTCACCCCTCCACTTT.

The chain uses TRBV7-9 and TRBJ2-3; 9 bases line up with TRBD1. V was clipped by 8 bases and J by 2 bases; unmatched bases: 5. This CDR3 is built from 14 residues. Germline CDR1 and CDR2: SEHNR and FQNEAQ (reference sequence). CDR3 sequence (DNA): TGTGCCAGCGTGGGGACAGGGATCACAGATACGCAGTATTTT. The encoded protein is CASVGTGITDTQYF.

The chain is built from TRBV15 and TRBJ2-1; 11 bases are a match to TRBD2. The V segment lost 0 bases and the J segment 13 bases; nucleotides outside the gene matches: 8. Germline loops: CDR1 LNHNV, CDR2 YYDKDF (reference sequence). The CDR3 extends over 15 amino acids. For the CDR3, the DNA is TGTGCCACCAGCAGAGATCGGGGTAGCGGGGGGGTTCAGTTCTTC. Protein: CATSRDRGSGGVQFF.

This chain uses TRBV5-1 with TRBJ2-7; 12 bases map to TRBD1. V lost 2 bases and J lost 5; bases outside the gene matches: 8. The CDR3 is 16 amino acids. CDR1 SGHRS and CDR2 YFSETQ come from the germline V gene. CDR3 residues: CASSLAGTGGSNEQYF. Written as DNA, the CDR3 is TGCGCCAGCAGCTTAGCCGGGACAGGGGGCTCAAACGAGCAGTACTTC.

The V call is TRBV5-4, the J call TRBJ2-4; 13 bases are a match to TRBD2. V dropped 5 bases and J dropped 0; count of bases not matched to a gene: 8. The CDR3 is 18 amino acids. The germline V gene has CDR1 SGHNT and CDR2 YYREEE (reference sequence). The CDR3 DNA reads TGTGCCAGCAGTCTGGGACTAGCGGGAAGCCTAGCCAAAAACATTCAGTACTTC. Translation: CASSLGLAGSLAKNIQYF.

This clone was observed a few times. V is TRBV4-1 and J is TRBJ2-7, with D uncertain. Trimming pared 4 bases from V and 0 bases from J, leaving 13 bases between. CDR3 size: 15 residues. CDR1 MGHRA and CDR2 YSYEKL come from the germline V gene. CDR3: CASSRADSSSYEQYF. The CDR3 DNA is TGCGCCAGCAGCCGAGCAGACTCAAGCTCCTACGAGCAGTACTTC.

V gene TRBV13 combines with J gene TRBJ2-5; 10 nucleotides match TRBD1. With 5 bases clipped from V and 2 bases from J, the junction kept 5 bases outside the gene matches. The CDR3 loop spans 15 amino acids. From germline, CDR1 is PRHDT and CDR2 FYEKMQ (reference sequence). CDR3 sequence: CASSPRTGGQETQYF. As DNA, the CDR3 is TGTGCCAGCAGCCCTAGGACAGGGGGGCAAGAGACCCAGTACTTC.

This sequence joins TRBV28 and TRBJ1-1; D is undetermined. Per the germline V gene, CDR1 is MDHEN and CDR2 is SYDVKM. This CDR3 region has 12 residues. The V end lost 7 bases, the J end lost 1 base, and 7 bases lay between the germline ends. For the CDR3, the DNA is TGTGCCAGCACCTCTACGAACACTGAAGCTTTCTTT. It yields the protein CASTSTNTEAFF. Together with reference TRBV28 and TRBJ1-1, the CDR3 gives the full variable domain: DVKVTQSSRYLVKRTGEKVFLECVQDMDHENMFWYRQDPGLGLRLIYFSYDVKMKEKGDIPEGYSVSREKKERFSLILESASTNQTSMYLCASTSTNTEAFFGQGTRLTVV.

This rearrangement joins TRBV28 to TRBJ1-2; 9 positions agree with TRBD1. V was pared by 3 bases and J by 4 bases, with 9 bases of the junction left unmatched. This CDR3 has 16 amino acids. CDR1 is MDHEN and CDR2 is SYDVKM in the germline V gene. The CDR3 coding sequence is TGTGCCAGCAGTTTTATCGGGACAGGGCAGCCCTATGGCTACACCTTC. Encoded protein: CASSFIGTGQPYGYTF.

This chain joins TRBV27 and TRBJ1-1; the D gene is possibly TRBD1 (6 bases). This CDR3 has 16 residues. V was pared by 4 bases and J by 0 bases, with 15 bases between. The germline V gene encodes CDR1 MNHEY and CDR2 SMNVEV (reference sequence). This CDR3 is CASSSGQLIMNTEAFF. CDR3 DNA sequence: TGTGCCAGCAGTTCCGGACAGCTGATCATGAACACTGAAGCTTTCTTT.

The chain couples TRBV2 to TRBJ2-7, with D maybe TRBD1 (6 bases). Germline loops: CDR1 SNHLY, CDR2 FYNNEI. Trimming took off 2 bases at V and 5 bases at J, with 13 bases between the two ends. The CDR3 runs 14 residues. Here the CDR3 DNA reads TGTGCCAGCAGTGAACAGGGGCCCTCGAACGAGCAGTACTTC. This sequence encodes CASSEQGPSNEQYF.

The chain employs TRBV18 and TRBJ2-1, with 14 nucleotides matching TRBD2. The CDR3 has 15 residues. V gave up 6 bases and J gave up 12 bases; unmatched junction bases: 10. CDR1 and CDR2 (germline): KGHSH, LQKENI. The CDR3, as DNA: TGTGCCAGCTCCCCGGGACTAGCGGGAGACAATAGGCAGTTCTTC. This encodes CASSPGLAGDNRQFF.

This chain's CDR3 is CASSPILAGELFF. The CDR3 nucleotides are TGTGCCAGCAGCCCTATCTTAGCCGGGGAGCTGTTTTTT. This chain connects TRBV13 to TRBJ2-2; D is ambiguous. This CDR3 region has 13 residues. V lost 5 bases and J lost 6, with 10 bases in between. From germline, CDR1 is PRHDT and CDR2 FYEKMQ (reference sequence).

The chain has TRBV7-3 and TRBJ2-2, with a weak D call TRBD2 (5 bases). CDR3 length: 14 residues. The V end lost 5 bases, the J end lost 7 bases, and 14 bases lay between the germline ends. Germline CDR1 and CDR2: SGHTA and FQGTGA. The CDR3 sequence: CASSPGKVGGELFF. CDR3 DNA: TGTGCCAGCAGCCCCGGGAAGGTGGGCGGGGAGCTGTTTTTT.

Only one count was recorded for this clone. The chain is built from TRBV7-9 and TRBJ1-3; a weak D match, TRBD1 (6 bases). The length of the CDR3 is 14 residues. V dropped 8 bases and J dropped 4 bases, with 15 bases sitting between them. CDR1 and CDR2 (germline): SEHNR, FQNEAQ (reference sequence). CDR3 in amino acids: CASGPQGPGNTIYF. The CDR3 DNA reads TGTGCCAGCGGCCCCCAGGGGCCAGGAAACACCATATATTTT.

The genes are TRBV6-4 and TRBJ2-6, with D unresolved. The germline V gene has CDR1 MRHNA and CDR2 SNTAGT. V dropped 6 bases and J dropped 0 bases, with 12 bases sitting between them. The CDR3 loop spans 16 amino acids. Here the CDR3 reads CASRYRNSSGANVLTF. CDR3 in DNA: TGTGCCAGCAGATACCGTAACAGCTCTGGGGCCAACGTCCTGACTTTC.

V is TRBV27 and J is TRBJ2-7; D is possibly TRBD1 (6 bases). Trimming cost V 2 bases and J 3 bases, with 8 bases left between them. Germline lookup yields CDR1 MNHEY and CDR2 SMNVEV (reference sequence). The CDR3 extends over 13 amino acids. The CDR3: CASSLLGGYEQYF. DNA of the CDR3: TGTGCCAGCAGTTTACTAGGGGGCTACGAGCAGTACTTC.

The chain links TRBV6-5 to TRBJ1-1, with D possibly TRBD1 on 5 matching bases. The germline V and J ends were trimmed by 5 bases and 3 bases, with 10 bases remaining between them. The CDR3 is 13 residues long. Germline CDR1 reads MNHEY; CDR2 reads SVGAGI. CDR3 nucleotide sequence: TGTGCCAGCAGTGCATGGGGGGACACTGAAGCTTTCTTT. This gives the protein CASSAWGDTEAFF.

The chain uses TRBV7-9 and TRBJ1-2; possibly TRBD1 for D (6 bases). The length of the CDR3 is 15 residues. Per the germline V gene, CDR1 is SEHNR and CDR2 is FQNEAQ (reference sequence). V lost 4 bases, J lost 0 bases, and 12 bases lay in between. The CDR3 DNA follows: TGTGCCAGCAGCTCACAGACAGGAGCTAACTATGGCTACACCTTC. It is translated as CASSSQTGANYGYTF.

CDR3 sequence (DNA): TGTGCCAGCAGCTTGGACAGATTGAACGAGCAGTACTTC. This encodes CASSLDRLNEQYF. The gene calls are TRBV5-4 and TRBJ2-7; D uncertain. The CDR3 runs 13 residues. V dropped 0 bases and J dropped 5 bases, with 9 bases sitting between them. Germline V gene sequence: CDR1 SGHNT, CDR2 YYREEE (reference sequence).

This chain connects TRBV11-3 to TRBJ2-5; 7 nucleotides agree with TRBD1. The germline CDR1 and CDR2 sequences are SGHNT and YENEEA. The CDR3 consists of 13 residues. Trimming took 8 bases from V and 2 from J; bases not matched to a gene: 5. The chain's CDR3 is CASVRTGQETQYF. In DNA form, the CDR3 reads TGTGCCAGCGTGCGGACAGGTCAAGAGACCCAGTACTTC.

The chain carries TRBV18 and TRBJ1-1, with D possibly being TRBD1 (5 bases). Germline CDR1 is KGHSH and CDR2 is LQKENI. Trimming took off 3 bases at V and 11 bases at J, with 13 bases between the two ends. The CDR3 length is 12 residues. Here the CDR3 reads CASSPGQPEAFF. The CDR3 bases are TGTGCCAGCTCACCGGGGCAGCCGGAGGCTTTCTTT. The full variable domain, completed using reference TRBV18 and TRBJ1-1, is NAGVMQNPRHLVRRRGQEARLRCSPMKGHSHVYWYRQLPEEGLKFMVYLQKENIIDESGMPKERFSAEFPKEGPSILRIQQVVRGDSAAYFCASSPGQPEAFFGQGTRLTVV.